Below are 12 T cell receptor beta chains sequenced from a single sample in a study of tumor-infiltrating lymphocytes in primary liver carcinoma. Starting material of 500 ng total RNA yielded TCR beta cDNA via a constant-region primer. ARM-PCR was slightly modified, and three nested multiplex PCR rounds with it gave rise to the TCR beta libraries. The first two PCR rounds used TRBV1-TRBV30 forward primers with a C-beta reverse primer, around 10 cycles each. TCRdb called the multiplex PCR reads again in MiXCR, with one record for every CDR3 protein. The sample has under 200,000 distinct CDR3 sequences, just under 85% seen once. The tissue used was unsorted bulk material of 20-30 mg. RNA and DNA were co-extracted from it with the AllPrep DNA/RNA mini kit. The sample was tumor tissue from primary liver carcinoma. These receptors all come from a man aged 40-55 years with primary liver carcinoma and hepatitis B virus infection.

A single count supports this clonotype. Germline is not matched at one junction end, which may reflect a read error. The chain uses TRBV5-1 and TRBJ2-1; a weak D match, TRBD2 (5 bases). Germline V CDR1 and CDR2: SGHRS, YFSETQ. This CDR3 has 15 amino acids. In nucleotides, the CDR3 is TGCACCAGCTGCTTGATTGGGGAGCCCTACAATGAGCAGTTCTTC. The encoded protein is CTSCLIGEPYNEQFF.

The chain has TRBV6-2 or TRBV6-3 and TRBJ2-7; perhaps D is TRBD1 or TRBD2 (5 bases each). The CDR3 totals 16 residues. V was pared by 6 bases and J by 9 bases, with 27 bases between. The germline gives CDR1 MNHEY, CDR2 SVGEGT. The CDR3, as DNA: TGTGCCAGCAGCGACGGGGACCCCTTGAACTCCTACTGGCAGTACTTC. Translating it yields CASSDGDPLNSYWQYF.

The J gene is TRBJ2-1, the V gene TRBV6-2 or TRBV6-3, with 9 nucleotides matching TRBD2. Trimming at V came to 10 bases and at J to 6 bases, leaving 13 bases not matched to a gene. CDR3 length equals 15 residues. CDR1 is MNHEY and CDR2 is SVGEGT in the germline V gene. In nucleotides, the CDR3 is TGTGCCAACAGCTCCGGACTAGCGCTATTCAATGAGCAGTTCTTC. Residues: CANSSGLALFNEQFF.

Regarding this clonotype: An end of the junction does not agree with germline; a read error may underlie this. This chain uses TRBV11-2 with TRBJ2-3; maybe TRBD1 (6 bases). Per germline, CDR1 SGHAT and CDR2 FQNNGV. The CDR3 is 16 amino acids. CDR3 sequence (DNA): TGTGTCAGCAGCAGAAGAAGTACAGGGAACACAGATATGGAGTATTTT. Amino acids: CVSSRRSTGNTDMEYF.

The V call is TRBV28, the J call TRBJ2-7; a weak D match, TRBD1 (5 bases). This CDR3 contains 16 residues. In germline, CDR1 is MDHEN, CDR2 SYDVKM. V was clipped by 4 bases and J by 6 bases, with 22 bases between them. As DNA, the CDR3 is TGTGCCAGCAGTTACCCTGAGACTCCCAGGGCGCCCGAGCAGTACTTC. Its protein is CASSYPETPRAPEQYF.

Comment on this clonotype: This may stem from a read error, because a much larger clone lies one nucleotide away. The CDR3 bases are TGTGCCAGCAGAACCCCTAGCAGGAGAGGTGGGGAGCTGTTTTTT. Its protein product is CASRTPSRRGGELFF. J is TRBJ2-2 and V is TRBV28, with D tentatively TRBD2 (5 bases). V lost 6 bases and J lost 8, with 19 bases in between. Germline CDR1 reads MDHEN; CDR2 reads SYDVKM. This CDR3 has 15 residues.

This chain joins TRBV29-1 and TRBJ2-3; D is possibly TRBD1 or TRBD2 (6 bases each). This CDR3 contains 13 residues. Germline V gene lookup returns CDR1 SQVTM and CDR2 ANQGSEA. V lost 8 bases and J lost 3, with 15 bases in between. This chain's CDR3 is CSIVGGLTDTQYF. The DNA for the CDR3 is TGCAGCATTGTGGGGGGCTTGACAGATACGCAGTATTTT.

In the case of this clonotype: Without the conserved terminal phenylalanine or tryptophan, this CDR3 likely stems from a read error. V and J are TRBV4-1 and TRBJ1-6; TRBD1 aligns across 9 bases. V gave up 0 bases and J gave up 7 bases; unmatched junction bases: 7. The germline V gene encodes CDR1 MGHRA and CDR2 YSYEKL. CDR3 length: 17 amino acids. In DNA, the CDR3 is TGCGCCAGCAGCCAAGATTGGGGACAGGGCCGGAATTCACCCCTCCACTCT. Translated, it gives CASSQDWGQGRNSPLHS.

The chain couples TRBV9 to TRBJ2-1; a weak D match, TRBD2 (5 bases). The ends were cut back, 3 bases at V and 2 bases at J, with 12 bases in the middle. CDR1 SGDLS and CDR2 YYNGEE come from the germline V gene. This CDR3 region has 15 residues. In DNA form, the CDR3 reads TGTGCCAGCAGCGGACTAACTGTTCCCTACAATGAGCAGTTCTTC. Its translation: CASSGLTVPYNEQFF.

The gene calls are TRBV29-1 and TRBJ2-2, with TRBD1 identical over 8 bases. Losses at the gene ends were 1 base for V and 4 bases for J; bases not matched to a gene: 8. The germline gives CDR1 SQVTM, CDR2 ANQGSEA. The CDR3 runs to 16 residues. The CDR3 DNA follows: TGCAGCGTTGAAGGGTCGGACAGGGTGAGCACCGGGGAGCTGTTTTTT. Translated, it gives CSVEGSDRVSTGELFF.

This clonotype was observed many times. This rearrangement joins TRBV5-1 to TRBJ2-3; D is ambiguous. Trimming took 1 base from V and 3 from J, leaving 9 bases between them. The CDR3 contains 14 residues. Germline values: CDR1 SGHRS, CDR2 YFSETQ. The CDR3 protein is CASSLLNPTDTQYF. The CDR3 DNA is TGCGCCAGCAGCTTGCTGAATCCAACAGATACGCAGTATTTT.

Concerning this clonotype: A much larger clonotype is one base distant, so this may be a read error. This chain connects TRBV7-9 to TRBJ2-5, with a possible D match to TRBD2 (6 bases). Germline assignment: CDR1 SEHNR and CDR2 FQNEAQ (reference sequence). The CDR3 loop spans 14 amino acids. CDR3 sequence (DNA): TGTGCCAACAGCTCGGGAGTAGCCCAAGAGACCCAGTACTTC. Its protein is CANSSGVAQETQYF.